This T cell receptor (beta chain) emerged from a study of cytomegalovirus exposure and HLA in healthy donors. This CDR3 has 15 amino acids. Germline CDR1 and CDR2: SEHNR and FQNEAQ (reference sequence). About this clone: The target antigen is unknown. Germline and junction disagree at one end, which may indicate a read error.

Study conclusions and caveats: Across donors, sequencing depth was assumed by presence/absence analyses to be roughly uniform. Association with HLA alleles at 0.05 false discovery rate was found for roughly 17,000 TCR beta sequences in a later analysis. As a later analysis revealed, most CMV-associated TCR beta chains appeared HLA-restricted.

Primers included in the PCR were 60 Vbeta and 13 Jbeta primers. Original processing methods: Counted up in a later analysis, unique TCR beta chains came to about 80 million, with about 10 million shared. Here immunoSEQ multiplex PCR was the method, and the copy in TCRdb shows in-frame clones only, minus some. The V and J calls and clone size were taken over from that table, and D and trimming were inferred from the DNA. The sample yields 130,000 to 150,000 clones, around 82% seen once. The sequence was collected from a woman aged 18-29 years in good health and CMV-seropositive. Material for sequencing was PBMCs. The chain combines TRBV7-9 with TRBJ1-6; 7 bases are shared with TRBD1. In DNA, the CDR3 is TGTTCCAGCAGCCCCCCGACAGGGCGGAGTTCACCCCTCCACTTT. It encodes CSSSPPTGRSSPLHF.